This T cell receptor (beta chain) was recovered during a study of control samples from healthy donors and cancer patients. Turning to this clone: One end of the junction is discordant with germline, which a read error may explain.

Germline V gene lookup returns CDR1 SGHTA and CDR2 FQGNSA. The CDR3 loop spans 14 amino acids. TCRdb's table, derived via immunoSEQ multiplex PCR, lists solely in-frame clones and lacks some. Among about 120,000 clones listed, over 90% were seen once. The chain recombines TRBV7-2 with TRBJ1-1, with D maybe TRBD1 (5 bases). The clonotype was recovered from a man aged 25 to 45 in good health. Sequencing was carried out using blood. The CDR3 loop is CAIATTGMNPEAFF. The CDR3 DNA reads TGTGCCATCGCCACTACAGGCATGAACCCTGAAGCTTTCTTT.